Included here is one TCR beta chain sequence, with context. Its antigen is not known. The junction shows a germline mismatch at one end, possibly a read error. The sample belongs to a study of T-cell reconstitution after alpha-beta-depleted transplantation in children. Study findings and constraints: Several hundred expanded graft clones reportedly were the source of alpha-beta T cells about two months after transplant. Where some patients showed high TCRbeta diversity at day 60, it came from recipient T cells and thymic progenitors that had survived.

Unique molecular identifiers were built into the TCRbeta library. TCRdb ran MiXCR on the PCR reads and lists one entry per CDR3 protein. Among just over 200,000 distinct CDR3 sequences, roughly 8.1% were seen once, and the ten largest hold approximately 40%. This CDR3 has 14 amino acids. The chain has TRBV7-1 and TRBJ2-1, with D possibly being TRBD2 (6 bases). TRBV7-1 carries the ORF label, with uncertain function. This specimen was PBMCs, mostly from graft donor cells, taken 360 days after TCRalphabeta/CD19-depleted stem cell transplant. This receptor was obtained from a male patient aged 2-15 years who had a stem cell transplant for acute myeloid leukemia, so the T cells may come from the graft donor. The CDR3 here is CASSSGSSCNEQFF. The CDR3, as DNA: TGTGCCAGCAGCTCCGGGAGCTCCTGCAATGAGCAGTTCTTC.